The sequence of this T cell receptor beta chain was determined in a study of shared clonotypes between healthy human individuals. Cells designated naive CD8 were CD45RO-negative and were positively selected for CCR7, with terminally differentiated effector memory CD45RA+ cells excluded. V shed 6 bases, J shed 4 bases, and the junction held 12 bases outside the gene matches. Per germline, CDR1 MNHEY and CDR2 SMNVEV (reference sequence). This CDR3 is built from 16 residues. Execution of the assay was at deep level. The data were produced by immunoSEQ multiplex PCR, yet TCRdb's version contains in-frame clones alone and is incomplete. The sample contains approximately 2,000,000 clones, 80% to 95% of which appear only once. Study observations and caveats: Relative to clonotypes present in all four donors, those not shared had lower generation probabilities. Rarefaction showed sorted-subset sequencing was incomplete despite large depth.

About this clone itself: Its antigen remains unknown.

Specimen: naive CD8+ T cells from PBMCs. This TCR derives from a man younger than 30 in good health. Some clones in this sample may be carry-over from other donors' samples. The chain couples TRBV27 to TRBJ1-1; 9 nucleotides match TRBD1. The CDR3 region has the DNA TGTGCCAGCAGCCCTACCCAGGACAGGGGAAGCACTGAAGCTTTCTTT. Protein product: CASSPTQDRGSTEAFF.